These 8 T cell receptor beta chains were all obtained from the same sample, sequenced in a study of blood T cells in healthy people across ages. Sample-barcoded 5' priming and a J-beta primer mix drove a second PCR of roughly 6 to 12 cycles. MiXCR, applied by TCRdb to the 5' RACE reads, yields one record per CDR3 protein. The data show about 1.6 million distinct CDR3 sequences, around 36% seen once. The sequenced sample was blood. Every receptor here comes from a woman in her twenties or thirties in good health.

The V call is TRBV5-6, the J call TRBJ2-5; 8 nucleotides agree with TRBD1. TRBJ2-7 explains the end of the DNA better; the J call may be wrong. Germline CDR1 is SGHDT and CDR2 is YYEEEE. The CDR3 sequence is 13 residues long. The CDR3 DNA reads as TGTGCCAGCACCCTACAGGGGGACTACGAGCAGTACTTC. Encoded protein: CASTLQGDYEQYF.

This clonotype has at least ten counts. This chain connects TRBV7-2 to TRBJ2-5; D may be TRBD1 or TRBD2 (5 bases each). The germline V and J ends were trimmed by 3 bases and 0 bases, with 14 bases remaining between them. CDR3 size: 16 residues. Per germline, CDR1 SGHTA and CDR2 FQGNSA. The CDR3 region has the DNA TGTGCCAGCAGCTTCTATTCCGGGGCCTACCAAGAGACCCAGTACTTC. It specifies CASSFYSGAYQETQYF.

This clonotype was detected only a few times. The gene calls are TRBV7-6 and TRBJ2-1; the match to TRBD2 covers 13 bases. CDR1 and CDR2 from the germline V gene are SGHVS and FNYEAQ. This CDR3 has 17 residues. V gave up 5 bases and J gave up 12 bases; unmatched junction bases: 16. The DNA of the CDR3 is TGTGCCAGCAGCCCTTCCACCGGGACTAGCGGGGTTGCAGGGCAGTTCTTC. This gives the protein CASSPSTGTSGVAGQFF.

This clonotype was observed many times. The junction and the germline gene differ at one end; a read error may be behind it. The chain joins TRBV5-1 to TRBJ2-1; D gene ambiguous. The germline gives CDR1 SGHRS, CDR2 YFSETQ. This CDR3 contains 15 residues. The CDR3 DNA follows: TGTGCCAGCAGCTCCACGCGCAGCTCCTACAATGAGCAGTTCTTC. Amino acid sequence: CASSSTRSSYNEQFF. The variable domain in full, completed from reference TRBV5-1 and TRBJ2-1, reads KAGVTQTPRYLIKTRGQQVTLSCSPISGHRSVSWYQQTPGQGLQFLFEYFSETQRNKGNFPGRFSGRQFSNSRSEMNVSTLELGDSALYLCASSSTRSSYNEQFFGPGTRLTVL.

The V call is TRBV7-9, the J call TRBJ1-4, with D perhaps TRBD1 (6 bases). CDR1 is SEHNR, CDR2 FQNEAQ, per germline (reference sequence). V lost 3 bases and J lost 5, with 10 bases in between. The CDR3 contains 14 residues. CDR3 in DNA: TGTGCCAGCAGCTTTCAGGGGCCAAATGAAAAACTGTTTTTT. It translates to CASSFQGPNEKLFF.

This chain connects TRBV15 to TRBJ1-2; D unclear. V was clipped by 0 bases and J by 5 bases, with 10 bases between them. CDR1 is LNHNV, CDR2 YYDKDF, per germline (reference sequence). CDR3 length equals 14 residues. CDR3 residues: CATSRERGDYGYTF. CDR3 bases: TGTGCCACCAGCAGAGAACGAGGAGATTATGGCTACACCTTC. Filled out from reference TRBV15 and TRBJ1-2, the complete variable domain reads DAMVIQNPRYQVTQFGKPVTLSCSQTLNHNVMYWYQQKSSQAPKLLFHYYDKDFNNEADTPDNFQSRRPNTSFCFLDIRSPGLGDTAMYLCATSRERGDYGYTFGSGTRLTVV.

The rearrangement joins TRBV5-5 to TRBJ2-5, with a tentative D call TRBD1 (6 bases). Germline CDR1 reads SGHKS; CDR2 reads YYEKEE (reference sequence). V was pared by 3 bases and J by 4 bases, with 13 bases between. The CDR3 loop spans 14 amino acids. The CDR3: CASSSQVGAETQYF. The CDR3 bases are TGTGCCAGCAGCTCTCAGGTGGGGGCAGAGACCCAGTACTTC.

This clonotype has just a few counts. The chain is built from TRBV3-1 and TRBJ1-6; no clear D. The CDR3 extends over 12 amino acids. The germline V and J ends were trimmed by 4 bases and 11 bases, with 9 bases remaining between them. Germline V gene sequence: CDR1 LGHDT, CDR2 YNNKEL (reference sequence). The CDR3 DNA sequence: TGTGCCAGCAGCCCGAGAAAGGCACCCCTCCACTTT. It codes for CASSPRKAPLHF.